The clone carrying this TCR beta chain showed up many times. Its antigen is still unknown. Unique molecular identifier tags were affixed to discrete cDNA molecules. One entry per CDR3 protein results from TCRdb running MiXCR on the 5' RACE reads. Counted here are 45,000 to 75,000 distinct CDR3 sequences, around 6% occurring once; the ten biggest clones make up roughly 7%. The record originates from a study of early T cells in non-severe SARS-CoV-2 infection. Study observations and caveats: VDJdb matching favored anti-spike CD8 responses, missing private and CD4 specificities.

CDR1 LGHDT and CDR2 YNNKEL come from the germline V gene (reference sequence). After removal of 4 bases from V and 4 bases from J, the junction contained 7 bases not matched to a gene. CDR3 length: 16 amino acids. The TCR originated in an adult who was a healthcare worker with PCR-confirmed SARS-CoV-2 infection or an uninfected control (not recorded which). The chain employs TRBV3-1 and TRBJ2-6; TRBD2 matches 7 bases. The sequencing sample was made of whole blood. The CDR3 DNA reads TGTGCCAGCAGCCCGCCCAGCGGGACCGGGGCCAACGTCCTGACTTTC. Amino acids: CASSPPSGTGANVLTF.